This T cell receptor (beta chain) came from a study of blood T cell repertoires in COVID-19. Trimming left V 4 bases short and J 4 bases short, with 10 bases between. Germline loops: CDR1 MDHEN, CDR2 SYDVKM. The length of the CDR3 is 14 residues. The repertoire was sequenced with immunoSEQ multiplex PCR; TCRdb's copy has only in-frame clones and lacks some. Among about 130,000 clones listed, roughly three quarters were seen once. The V call is TRBV28, the J call TRBJ2-2; tentatively, D is TRBD1 (6 bases). The source is a woman between 70 and 85 years old with acute or convalescent COVID-19. Sequences were obtained from peripheral blood. The CDR3 DNA sequence: TGTGCCAGCAGTTCGGACAGAACCACCGGGGAGCTGTTTTTT. It translates to CASSSDRTTGELFF. The variable domain in full, completed from reference TRBV28 and TRBJ2-2, reads DVKVTQSSRYLVKRTGEKVFLECVQDMDHENMFWYRQDPGLGLRLIYFSYDVKMKEKGDIPEGYSVSREKKERFSLILESASTNQTSMYLCASSSDRTTGELFFGEGSRLTVL.